Below, one T cell receptor (beta chain) is given with its context. Using its own MiXCR run on the 5' RACE reads, TCRdb lists one record per CDR3 protein. The profile shows some 600,000 distinct CDR3 sequences, around 7.5% of them singletons. The V end was cut by 1 base, the J end by 6 bases, with 18 bases between. CDR3 length: 16 residues. The source of the sample is a study of identical twins. This same sample was also part of a study on yellow fever vaccine responses in identical twins.

Sequences were obtained from PBMCs. The chain couples TRBV12-3 or TRBV12-4 to TRBJ1-2; D uncertain. The sequence was obtained from a woman between 18 and 29 years old in good health. CDR3 nucleotide sequence: TGTGCCAGCAGTTTAGTAGCTGGACGCAGCGCTAATGGCTACACCTTC. Its protein product is CASSLVAGRSANGYTF.